This entry is about one TCR beta chain. This clone was recorded once. Its antigen is still unknown. No base quality values were provided; no much bigger clone lies one nucleotide off. This specimen belongs to a study of T cell changes during pregnancy in multiple sclerosis (dated by TCRdb to 2018 to 2020). The study in broad terms: Changes in the T cell repertoire over the course of pregnancy were examined in this study in women with multiple sclerosis.

The CDR3 runs 15 amino acids, cysteine and phenylalanine included. CDR3 DNA is the only sequence kept; it has 45 bases, read in frame from the first base. As encoded in the germline V gene (reference sequence), CDR1 is GTSNPN while CDR2 is SVGIG. Trimming costs V 3 bases and J 5 bases, and their ends lie 16 bases apart. The library was made by the immunoSEQ multiplex PCR assay. TCRdb's version of the immuneACCESS table is confined to in-frame rearrangements and falls short of the full clone set. An unresolved V gene accounts for under half of the shortfall where checked; the remainder is of unknown origin. A total of more than 65,000 clones appear in this sample, more than 85% of them only once. About 2.5% of the sample lies in the top ten.

The TCR comes from a female donor with multiple sclerosis, enrolled in a pregnancy study. The sample in question was peripheral blood, obtained in the first trimester of pregnancy. The chain is made from TRBV30 and TRBJ1-4, with the D gene uncertain. The CDR3 protein sequence reads: CAWSIRAAGNEKLFF. The base sequence is TGTGCCTGGAGCATCCGGGCCGCGGGGAATGAAAAACTGTTTTTT.